This TCR beta chain stems from a study of cytomegalovirus exposure and HLA in healthy donors. The CDR3 spans 15 residues. Germline V gene sequence: CDR1 MGHRA, CDR2 YSYEKL. V was pared by 4 bases and J by 3 bases, with 4 bases of the junction left unmatched. Researchers ran the PCR with 60 Vbeta and 13 Jbeta primers. Assay: immunoSEQ multiplex PCR; the TCRdb copy retains only in-frame clones and omits some. The table lists over 100,000 clones, about 74% of them singletons. The chain combines TRBV4-1 with TRBJ1-2; 11 bases agree with TRBD1. Sequencing was carried out using PBMCs. This sequence originates from a female donor in good health and CMV-seronegative. The CDR3 nucleotides read TGCGCCAGCAGCCGGGGACAGGGGGTGGACTATGGCTACACCTTC. Protein: CASSRGQGVDYGYTF.